The 9 T cell receptor beta chains below come from one sample, sequenced in a study of PD-L1 blockade in urothelial cancer (dated by TCRdb to about 2017). The library was prepared using the immunoSEQ multiplex PCR assay. TCRdb retrieved this table from immuneACCESS and kept in-frame rearrangements only. Not all clones are present; in checked studies, unresolved V genes account for under half, and no reason is known for the remainder. The sample yields around 45,000 clones; 88% were counted once. In total, the top ten clones hold 11% to 15% of the sample. The sample consisted of PBMCs, taken around atezolizumab (anti-PD-L1) treatment. The receptors derive from a woman aged 60 to 75 with urothelial cancer.

V usage is TRBV4-3 and J usage is TRBJ2-1; D is perhaps TRBD2 (6 bases). The V end lost 4 bases, the J end lost 10 bases, and 17 bases lay between the germline ends. The germline V gene has CDR1 LGHNA and CDR2 YSLEER. The CDR3 runs to 14 residues. CDR3 residues: CASSRLGLLKEQFF. CDR3 nucleotides: TGCGCCAGCAGCCGATTGGGACTTCTTAAGGAGCAGTTCTTC.

This chain links TRBV6-9 with TRBJ2-7; 9 bases line up with TRBD2. Losses at the gene ends were 2 bases for V and 4 bases for J; bases not matched to a gene: 9. CDR3 size: 16 residues. Per the germline V gene, CDR1 is MNHGY and CDR2 is SVAAGI. The CDR3 here is CASSYVWREGPYEQYF. The CDR3 DNA sequence: TGTGCCAGCAGTTATGTTTGGCGGGAGGGCCCGTACGAGCAGTACTTC.

The gene calls are TRBV28 and TRBJ1-4; TRBD1 is a possible D gene (5 bases). The germline CDR1 and CDR2 sequences are MDHEN and SYDVKM. This CDR3 is built from 15 residues. V was trimmed by 1 base and J by 8 bases, leaving 14 bases between them. CDR3 bases: TGTGCCAGCAGTTTATTCCAGGGACTCGGCGAAAAACTGTTTTTT. Translation gives CASSLFQGLGEKLFF.

This clone was picked up one time. The V gene is TRBV4-3, the J gene TRBJ2-1; 10 bases fit TRBD1. The CDR3 has 15 amino acids. The V gene end was trimmed by 4 bases and the J gene end by 8 bases; junction bases not matched to a gene: 8. Germline CDR1 LGHNA, CDR2 YSLEER. For the CDR3, the DNA is TGCGCCAGCAGCCCGACAGGGGGCGGCGGGGATGAGCAGTTCTTC. It codes for CASSPTGGGGDEQFF.

J is TRBJ2-7 and V is TRBV4-2; 7 bases match TRBD1. J gave up 0 bases and V 1 base, and 6 bases lay outside the gene matches. From germline, CDR1 is LGHNA and CDR2 YNFKEQ. The CDR3 loop spans 16 amino acids. CDR3 region: CASSQVDGTASYEQYF. In DNA, the CDR3 is TGTGCCAGCAGCCAAGTCGACGGGACAGCCTCCTACGAGCAGTACTTC.

The rearrangement joins TRBV7-9 to TRBJ2-7, with 14 bases lining up with TRBD2. Trimming took 5 bases from V and 0 from J; bases not matched to a gene: 6. Germline assignment: CDR1 SEHNR and CDR2 FQNEAQ (reference sequence). The CDR3 consists of 17 residues. The CDR3 loop reads CASSPRTSGGLSYEQYF. The CDR3 DNA follows: TGTGCCAGCAGCCCACGGACTAGCGGGGGGCTCTCCTACGAGCAGTACTTC.

This clone occurred a few times. This chain joins TRBV29-1 and TRBJ2-7; 10 nucleotides line up with TRBD2. The CDR3 covers 16 residues. Germline CDR1 is SQVTM and CDR2 is ANQGSEA. With 1 base clipped from V and 0 bases from J, the junction kept 6 bases outside the gene matches. This CDR3 reads CSVEGWASGSSYEQYF. The CDR3 nucleotides are TGCAGCGTTGAAGGTTGGGCTAGCGGGAGCTCCTACGAGCAGTACTTC.

J is TRBJ2-1 and V is TRBV9; D unclear. Trimming left V 4 bases short and J 3 bases short, with 14 bases between. The CDR3 extends over 15 amino acids. CDR1 and CDR2 from the germline V gene are SGDLS and YYNGEE. The CDR3 protein is CASSNLVSSYNEQFF. The CDR3 region has the DNA TGTGCCAGCAGCAATTTAGTTAGCAGCTACAATGAGCAGTTCTTC.

The gene calls are TRBV5-1 and TRBJ2-7; TRBD1 aligns across 9 bases. This CDR3 region has 14 residues. V dropped 8 bases and J dropped 6; count of bases not matched to a gene: 12. Per the germline V gene, CDR1 is SGHRS and CDR2 is YFSETQ. CDR3: CASKFDTGGGEQYF. CDR3 in DNA: TGCGCCAGTAAATTCGATACAGGGGGCGGCGAGCAGTACTTC. Full variable domain (missing parts from reference TRBV5-1 and TRBJ2-7): KAGVTQTPRYLIKTRGQQVTLSCSPISGHRSVSWYQQTPGQGLQFLFEYFSETQRNKGNFPGRFSGRQFSNSRSEMNVSTLELGDSALYLCASKFDTGGGEQYFGPGTRLTVT.